The rows below give T cell receptor beta chains drawn from one sample of a study of molecular identifiers for immune sequencing clone quantification. TCRdb re-called the PCR reads through MiXCR, storing one row per CDR3 protein. The sample shows about 640,000 distinct CDR3 sequences, about 20% of them seen only once. The sequenced material came from naive CD8+ T cells from blood, with Jurkat cell RNA spiked in. These receptors originate from a human donor in good health. Some libraries in this study had Jurkat cell RNA spiked in. CDR3s include the opening cysteine and the closing phenylalanine or tryptophan. The D gene is left open where the match is weak. Some rows have no size entry. The others give once, few or many, or a class for an expanded clone.

V gene: TRBV6-7
J gene: TRBJ1-3
clone size: .
D gene: TRBD1
CDR3 protein: CASSYRCDRENTIYF
CDR3 DNA: TGTGCCAGCAGTTACAGGTGTGACAGGGAGAACACCATATATTTT

V gene: TRBV14
J gene: TRBJ2-5
clone size: many
D gene: .
CDR3 protein: CASSQVYSPETQYF
CDR3 DNA: TGTGCCAGCAGCCAAGTCTACAGTCCGGAGACCCAGTACTTC

V gene: TRBV7-6
J gene: TRBJ2-3
clone size: many
D gene: TRBD2
CDR3 protein: CASSIGLALGTDTQYF
CDR3 DNA: TGTGCCAGCAGCATAGGACTAGCGCTGGGTACAGATACGCAGTATTTT

V gene: TRBV12-3/TRBV12-4
J gene: TRBJ1-2
clone size: .
D gene: .
CDR3 protein: CASSLSGRATNYGYTF
CDR3 DNA: TGTGCCAGCAGTTTGTCCGGCAGGGCAACTAACTATGGCTACACCTTC

V gene: TRBV12-3/TRBV12-4
J gene: TRBJ1-5
clone size: many
D gene: TRBD1
CDR3 protein: CASSFGQGGNQPQHF
CDR3 DNA: TGTGCCAGCAGTTTCGGGCAGGGGGGCAATCAGCCCCAGCATTTT

V gene: TRBV28
J gene: TRBJ2-7
clone size: many
D gene: TRBD1
CDR3 protein: CASSSYRGSSWYEQYF
CDR3 DNA: TGTGCCAGCAGTTCCTACAGGGGTTCTAGCTGGTACGAGCAGTACTTC

V gene: TRBV7-2
J gene: TRBJ2-3
clone size: many
D gene: .
CDR3 protein: CASSTTVPDTQYF
CDR3 DNA: TGTGCCAGCAGCACGACAGTCCCAGATACGCAGTATTTT

V gene: TRBV4-3
J gene: TRBJ2-1
clone size: .
D gene: TRBD2
CDR3 protein: CASSQGTSGSYEQFF
CDR3 DNA: TGCGCCAGCAGCCAAGGGACTAGCGGGAGCTATGAGCAGTTCTTC

V gene: TRBV5-5
J gene: TRBJ2-3
clone size: many
D gene: .
CDR3 protein: CASSPTGSDTQYF
CDR3 DNA: TGTGCCAGCAGCCCCACCGGGTCAGATACGCAGTATTTT

V gene: TRBV3-1
J gene: TRBJ2-2
clone size: many
D gene: .
CDR3 protein: CASSQDPTSRWELFF
CDR3 DNA: TGTGCCAGCAGCCAAGATCCGACTAGTAGATGGGAGCTGTTTTTT

V gene: TRBV20-1
J gene: TRBJ1-5
clone size: many
D gene: .
CDR3 protein: CSASSHRENQPQHF
CDR3 DNA: TGCAGTGCTAGTTCCCACAGGGAAAATCAGCCCCAGCATTTT

V gene: TRBV5-6
J gene: TRBJ2-6
clone size: few
D gene: .
CDR3 protein: CASSLDGSGALSGANVLTF
CDR3 DNA: TGTGCCAGCAGCTTGGACGGATCTGGGGCCCTCTCTGGGGCCAACGTCCTGACTTTC

V gene: TRBV5-5
J gene: TRBJ1-5
clone size: many
D gene: .
CDR3 protein: CASSPRGHSNQPQHF
CDR3 DNA: TGTGCCAGCAGCCCGCGCGGACATAGCAATCAGCCCCAGCATTTT

V gene: TRBV4-1
J gene: TRBJ2-1
clone size: few
D gene: .
CDR3 protein: CASSQEGSYNEQFF
CDR3 DNA: TGCGCCAGCAGCCAAGAGGGCAGCTACAATGAGCAGTTCTTC

V gene: TRBV12-3/TRBV12-4
J gene: TRBJ2-7
clone size: few
D gene: TRBD2
CDR3 protein: CASKNSGLDYEQYF
CDR3 DNA: TGTGCCAGCAAAAATTCGGGACTAGACTACGAGCAGTACTTC

V gene: TRBV7-9
J gene: TRBJ2-3
clone size: many
D gene: .
CDR3 protein: CASSLEIADTQYF
CDR3 DNA: TGTGCCAGCAGCTTAGAGATTGCAGATACGCAGTATTTT

V gene: TRBV4-3
J gene: TRBJ2-1
clone size: .
D gene: .
CDR3 protein: CASSQDLGLTEQFF
CDR3 DNA: TGCGCCAGCAGCCAAGATCTGGGGCTAACTGAGCAGTTCTTC

V gene: TRBV9
J gene: TRBJ2-1
clone size: many
D gene: .
CDR3 protein: CASSEGGAPSYNEQFF
CDR3 DNA: TGTGCCAGCAGCGAGGGGGGGGCCCCATCTTACAATGAGCAGTTCTTC

V gene: TRBV19
J gene: TRBJ2-7
clone size: .
D gene: TRBD1
CDR3 protein: CASSTQPTGPYEQYF
CDR3 DNA: TGTGCCAGTAGTACCCAACCGACAGGGCCGTACGAGCAGTACTTC

V gene: TRBV27
J gene: TRBJ1-5
clone size: few
D gene: TRBD1
CDR3 protein: CASSMTGGYQPQHF
CDR3 DNA: TGTGCCAGCAGTATGACAGGGGGCTATCAGCCCCAGCATTTT

V gene: TRBV9
J gene: TRBJ2-3
clone size: many
D gene: .
CDR3 protein: CASSDGYDTDTQYF
CDR3 DNA: TGTGCCAGCAGCGACGGATATGACACAGATACGCAGTATTTT

V gene: TRBV5-5
J gene: TRBJ2-7
clone size: many
D gene: .
CDR3 protein: CASSKWDGTYEQYF
CDR3 DNA: TGTGCCAGCAGCAAATGGGACGGTACCTACGAGCAGTACTTC

V gene: TRBV7-9
J gene: TRBJ2-1
clone size: .
D gene: TRBD2
CDR3 protein: CASSRNISGRVCNEQFF
CDR3 DNA: TGTGCCAGCAGCCGCAATATCAGCGGGAGGGTTTGCAATGAGCAGTTCTTC

V gene: TRBV4-3
J gene: TRBJ1-5
clone size: many
D gene: .
CDR3 protein: CASSQDRQFGQPQHF
CDR3 DNA: TGCGCCAGCAGCCAAGATCGACAGTTTGGCCAGCCCCAGCATTTT

V gene: TRBV2
J gene: TRBJ2-3
clone size: few
D gene: TRBD1
CDR3 protein: CASPTTDRVYSTDTQYF
CDR3 DNA: TGTGCCAGCCCTACTACAGACAGGGTGTATAGCACAGATACGCAGTATTTT

V gene: TRBV4-1
J gene: TRBJ1-6
clone size: .
D gene: .
CDR3 protein: CASSQAGGRSYNSPLHF
CDR3 DNA: TGCGCCAGCAGCCAAGCCGGGGGGCGCTCCTATAATTCACCCCTCCACTTT

V gene: TRBV28
J gene: TRBJ2-6
clone size: .
D gene: .
CDR3 protein: CASSFGNFSGANVLTF
CDR3 DNA: TGTGCCAGCAGTTTTGGCAACTTCTCTGGGGCCAACGTCCTGACTTTC

V gene: TRBV2
J gene: TRBJ2-3
clone size: .
D gene: TRBD2
CDR3 protein: CASSLIAGGTETDTQYF
CDR3 DNA: TGTGCCAGCAGCCTGATAGCGGGGGGAACGGAGACAGATACGCAGTATTTT

V gene: TRBV30
J gene: TRBJ1-1
clone size: few
D gene: .
CDR3 protein: CAWSLMNTEAFF
CDR3 DNA: TGTGCCTGGTCATTAATGAACACTGAAGCTTTCTTT

V gene: TRBV4-3
J gene: TRBJ2-5
clone size: many
D gene: TRBD2
CDR3 protein: CASSQEDRREGEETQYF
CDR3 DNA: TGCGCCAGCAGCCAAGAGGATAGGCGGGAGGGGGAAGAGACCCAGTACTTC

V gene: TRBV30
J gene: TRBJ2-1
clone size: many
D gene: TRBD2
CDR3 protein: CAWSTGLGGNEQFF
CDR3 DNA: TGTGCCTGGAGTACGGGACTAGGGGGCAATGAGCAGTTCTTC

V gene: TRBV7-9
J gene: TRBJ1-5
clone size: many
D gene: .
CDR3 protein: CASSKYDGTQHF
CDR3 DNA: TGTGCCAGCAGCAAGTACGACGGAACCCAGCATTTT

V gene: TRBV7-2
J gene: TRBJ2-7
clone size: .
D gene: .
CDR3 protein: CASSLLSGLGSYEQYF
CDR3 DNA: TGTGCCAGCAGCTTATTGTCAGGGTTAGGTTCCTACGAGCAGTACTTC

V gene: TRBV29-1
J gene: TRBJ1-1
clone size: many
D gene: .
CDR3 protein: CSVELGQMNTEAFF
CDR3 DNA: TGCAGCGTTGAATTGGGACAAATGAACACTGAAGCTTTCTTT

V gene: TRBV27
J gene: TRBJ2-7
clone size: .
D gene: .
CDR3 protein: CASSGEGTYEQYF
CDR3 DNA: TGTGCCAGCAGTGGTGAGGGCACCTACGAGCAGTACTTC

V gene: TRBV6-5
J gene: TRBJ2-3
clone size: many
D gene: .
CDR3 protein: CASSYLGAHGADTQYF
CDR3 DNA: TGTGCCAGCAGTTACTTAGGCGCTCACGGTGCAGATACGCAGTATTTT

V gene: TRBV7-9
J gene: TRBJ1-2
clone size: many
D gene: TRBD1
CDR3 protein: CASSPSGDRSFGYTF
CDR3 DNA: TGTGCCAGCAGCCCCTCAGGGGACAGAAGCTTTGGCTACACCTTC

V gene: TRBV19
J gene: TRBJ2-1
clone size: .
D gene: .
CDR3 protein: CASSTGVEQFF
CDR3 DNA: TGTGCCAGTAGTACAGGGGTAGAGCAGTTCTTC

V gene: TRBV28
J gene: TRBJ2-7
clone size: .
D gene: TRBD2
CDR3 protein: CASIGTSESSYEQYF
CDR3 DNA: TGTGCCAGCATCGGGACTAGCGAGAGTTCCTACGAGCAGTACTTC

V gene: TRBV5-6
J gene: TRBJ2-3
clone size: many
D gene: TRBD2
CDR3 protein: CASSPFSGVETDTQYF
CDR3 DNA: TGTGCCAGCAGCCCCTTTAGCGGGGTTGAAACAGATACGCAGTATTTT

V gene: TRBV7-6
J gene: TRBJ2-3
clone size: many
D gene: .
CDR3 protein: CASTEKGWDSTDTQYF
CDR3 DNA: TGTGCCAGCACCGAAAAGGGTTGGGACAGCACAGATACGCAGTATTTT

V gene: TRBV9
J gene: TRBJ2-5
clone size: many
D gene: TRBD2
CDR3 protein: CASSPGLAGTSGTQYF
CDR3 DNA: TGTGCCAGCAGCCCTGGACTAGCGGGAACCAGCGGGACCCAGTACTTC

V gene: TRBV5-1
J gene: TRBJ2-5
clone size: many
D gene: TRBD2
CDR3 protein: CASEGGRIQTQYF
CDR3 DNA: TGCGCCAGCGAGGGCGGGAGGATCCAGACCCAGTACTTC

V gene: TRBV13
J gene: TRBJ2-5
clone size: many
D gene: .
CDR3 protein: CASSLGLGGQETQYF
CDR3 DNA: TGTGCCAGCAGCTTAGGATTGGGGGGCCAAGAGACCCAGTACTTC

V gene: TRBV12-3/TRBV12-4
J gene: TRBJ2-3
clone size: many
D gene: TRBD1
CDR3 protein: CASRPDRWGTDTQYF
CDR3 DNA: TGTGCCAGCAGGCCGGACAGGTGGGGCACAGATACGCAGTATTTT

V gene: TRBV11-2
J gene: TRBJ2-5
clone size: many
D gene: .
CDR3 protein: CASSSWADKQETQYF
CDR3 DNA: TGTGCCAGCAGCTCATGGGCAGACAAACAAGAGACCCAGTACTTC

V gene: TRBV30
J gene: TRBJ1-3
clone size: many
D gene: .
CDR3 protein: CAWTPAGNTIYF
CDR3 DNA: TGTGCCTGGACCCCAGCCGGAAACACCATATATTTT

V gene: TRBV15
J gene: TRBJ2-3
clone size: many
D gene: .
CDR3 protein: CATSRVLGHPSTDTQYF
CDR3 DNA: TGTGCCACCAGCAGAGTACTAGGACACCCAAGCACAGATACGCAGTATTTT

V gene: TRBV9
J gene: TRBJ2-1
clone size: many
D gene: TRBD2
CDR3 protein: CASSVTSGKYNEQFF
CDR3 DNA: TGTGCCAGCAGCGTAACTAGCGGGAAATACAATGAGCAGTTCTTC

V gene: TRBV28
J gene: TRBJ1-1
clone size: many
D gene: .
CDR3 protein: CASSLRTEDTEAFF
CDR3 DNA: TGTGCCAGCAGTTTAAGGACAGAGGACACTGAAGCTTTCTTT

V gene: TRBV7-9
J gene: TRBJ2-7
clone size: many
D gene: TRBD1
CDR3 protein: CASRPVRDSGVHEQYF
CDR3 DNA: TGTGCCAGCAGACCGGTCCGGGACAGCGGAGTCCACGAGCAGTACTTC

V gene: TRBV12-3/TRBV12-4
J gene: TRBJ2-1
clone size: many
D gene: .
CDR3 protein: CASSLRGAGVGEQFF
CDR3 DNA: TGTGCCAGCAGTTTACGGGGAGCCGGGGTAGGTGAGCAGTTCTTC

V gene: TRBV6-4
J gene: TRBJ2-3
clone size: few
D gene: TRBD1
CDR3 protein: CASSQLRQGNLTDTQYF
CDR3 DNA: TGTGCCAGCAGTCAGCTACGACAGGGGAATCTGACAGATACGCAGTATTTT

V gene: TRBV6-5
J gene: TRBJ1-5
clone size: many
D gene: TRBD1
CDR3 protein: CASGGQFNQPQHF
CDR3 DNA: TGTGCCAGCGGGGGACAGTTCAATCAGCCCCAGCATTTT

V gene: TRBV25-1
J gene: TRBJ1-3
clone size: .
D gene: .
CDR3 protein: CASSDAGWGNTIYF
CDR3 DNA: TGTGCCAGCAGTGACGCAGGTTGGGGGAACACCATATATTTT

V gene: TRBV7-9
J gene: TRBJ2-7
clone size: few
D gene: TRBD1
CDR3 protein: CASSSDRPYEQYF
CDR3 DNA: TGTGCCAGCAGCTCGGACAGGCCCTACGAGCAGTACTTC

V gene: TRBV7-6
J gene: TRBJ2-2
clone size: many
D gene: .
CDR3 protein: CASSQLRSRSNTGELFF
CDR3 DNA: TGTGCCAGCAGCCAACTCCGGTCCCGATCTAACACCGGGGAGCTGTTTTTT

V gene: TRBV28
J gene: TRBJ1-2
clone size: .
D gene: .
CDR3 protein: CASSLSETLYGYTF
CDR3 DNA: TGTGCCAGCAGCCTCAGTGAGACTCTCTATGGCTACACCTTC